This T cell receptor beta chain is drawn from a study of blood T cell repertoires in COVID-19. Study-level background: Specimens from acute and convalescent COVID-19 originated in the United States, Italy and Spain.

The Seattle patients, enrolled during active infection, were followed longitudinally. Per the study methods: By means of reference gene primer amplification, nucleated cell counts were estimated. The method was immunoSEQ multiplex PCR; TCRdb's version includes in-frame clones alone and lacks a portion of them. The V and J calls and clone size were taken over from that table, and D and trimming were inferred from the DNA. The data contain 250,000 to 350,000 clones, roughly 90% of them singletons. The germline V gene has CDR1 LNHDA and CDR2 SQIVND (reference sequence). This CDR3 spans 14 amino acids. The V and J ends lost 6 bases and 6 bases respectively, with 12 bases between them.

The chain has TRBV19 and TRBJ1-6; no definite D call. The clonotype was recovered from a woman aged 25 to 39 with COVID-19, enrolled during active disease. Material: peripheral blood. CDR3 bases: TGTGCCAGTAGCTCGGACTTATCTAATTCACCCCTCCACTTT. Amino acid sequence: CASSSDLSNSPLHF.